This T cell receptor beta chain was documented in a study of CD8 T cells in ankylosing spondylitis. This clonotype appeared many times. TCRdb re-called the 5' RACE reads through MiXCR, storing one row per CDR3 protein. Here the sample spans roughly 120,000 distinct CDR3 sequences, 6.5% to 9% being singletons. The junction had 10 bases not matched to a gene; V was cut back by 3 bases and J by 11 bases. The CDR3 contains 16 residues. Germline loops: CDR1 ENHRY, CDR2 SYGVKD. V usage is TRBV10-3 and J usage is TRBJ2-3, with 14 bases matching TRBD2. The sample comprised blood, either unsorted or a sorted T cell fraction (not recorded which). This TCR derives from a male donor with ankylosing spondylitis or in good health (not recorded which). The CDR3 protein is CAISEGTSGSLGLQYF. The DNA for the CDR3 is TGTGCCATCAGTGAAGGGACTAGCGGGAGTCTAGGGTTGCAGTATTTT.